One and the same sample provided the 24 T cell receptor beta chains below, sequenced in a study of T cell responses to AZD1222 COVID-19 vaccine. The protocol was immunoSEQ multiplex PCR, while the TCRdb copy is restricted to in-frame clones and leaves out a portion. The sample lists 100,000 to 150,000 clones, approximately 91% occurring once. The sample here was peripheral blood, taken 28 days after the second AZD1222 dose. The receptor source for this set is an adult who received the AZD1222 COVID-19 vaccine.

The count of this clone is one. V and J are TRBV5-1 and TRBJ2-7; 8 bases are shared with TRBD2. The CDR3 contains 15 residues. Germline-derived CDR1 and CDR2 are SGHRS and YFSETQ. Germline trimming cut 7 bases from V and 2 bases from J; bases unmatched to any gene: 11. CDR3 sequence: CASQLTSGITYEQYF. CDR3 nucleotide sequence: TGCGCCAGCCAACTTACTAGCGGAATTACCTACGAGCAGTACTTC.

This clone was counted between two and nine times. V and J are TRBV7-9 and TRBJ1-1, with a possible D match to TRBD1 (5 bases). The V gene's germline CDR1 is SEHNR and CDR2 FQNEAQ (reference sequence). V was trimmed by 0 bases and J by 4 bases, leaving 15 bases between them. The CDR3 totals 16 residues. CDR3 DNA: TGTGCCAGCAGCTTAGCTCTTGCAGGGTCGGCCACTGAAGCTTTCTTT. The encoded protein is CASSLALAGSATEAFF. Combining the CDR3 with reference TRBV7-9 and TRBJ1-1 gives the whole variable domain DTGVSQNPRHKITKRGQNVTFRCDPISEHNRLYWYRQTLGQGPEFLTYFQNEAQLEKSRLLSDRFSAERPKGSFSTLEIQRTEQGDSAMYLCASSLALAGSATEAFFGQGTRLTVV.

In this sample, this clone turned up once. The V call is TRBV20-1, the J call TRBJ1-1; no firm D call. Per the germline V gene, CDR1 is DFQATT and CDR2 is SNEGSKA (reference sequence). The CDR3 is 14 residues long. V was cut by 3 bases and J by 0 bases, with 11 bases left in between. The CDR3 region is CSASPLMVNTEAFF. As DNA, the CDR3 is TGCAGTGCTAGTCCCCTAATGGTGAACACTGAAGCTTTCTTT.

The chain joins TRBV29-1 to TRBJ1-1; TRBD1 agrees at 7 bases. Losses at the gene ends were 7 bases for V and 1 base for J; bases not matched to a gene: 18. Germline CDR1 is SQVTM and CDR2 is ANQGSEA. The length of the CDR3 is 17 residues. This CDR3 is CSAVGDPRDSSNTEAFF. The CDR3 nucleotides are TGCAGCGCCGTAGGGGACCCACGGGACAGTTCGAACACTGAAGCTTTCTTT. The whole variable domain, filled in from reference TRBV29-1 and TRBJ1-1, reads SAVISQKPSRDICQRGTSLTIQCQVDSQVTMMFWYRQQPGQSLTLIATANQGSEATYESGFVIDKFPISRPNLTFSTLTVSNMSPEDSSIYLCSAVGDPRDSSNTEAFFGQGTRLTVV.

J is TRBJ2-3 and V is TRBV12-5, with D unclear. The germline V and J ends were trimmed by 4 bases and 8 bases, with 13 bases remaining between them. CDR1 is LGHNT and CDR2 is FRNRAP in the germline V gene. The CDR3 consists of 13 residues. Here the CDR3 DNA reads TGTGCTAGTGGTTCCAACATCCTGAGTACGCAGTATTTT. Amino acids: CASGSNILSTQYF.

This clone was counted a few times. The J gene is TRBJ2-7, the V gene TRBV18, with D possibly being TRBD1 or TRBD2 (6 bases each). Germline loops: CDR1 KGHSH, CDR2 LQKENI. There are 14 residues in the CDR3. Trimming left V 6 bases short and J 6 bases short, with 18 bases between. The CDR3 bases are TGTGCCAGCTCCCTAGGGGGAGGAATACGCGAGCAGTACTTC. This sequence encodes CASSLGGGIREQYF. Full variable domain (missing parts from reference TRBV18 and TRBJ2-7): NAGVMQNPRHLVRRRGQEARLRCSPMKGHSHVYWYRQLPEEGLKFMVYLQKENIIDESGMPKERFSAEFPKEGPSILRIQQVVRGDSAAYFCASSLGGGIREQYFGPGTRLTVT.

CDR3 in DNA: TGTGCCAGTAGTGCCCTGACTAGCGGGAGGGCCCGGGATACGCAGTATTTT. Protein product: CASSALTSGRARDTQYF. The chain uses TRBV19 and TRBJ2-3; 14 nucleotides line up with TRBD2. From germline, CDR1 is LNHDA and CDR2 SQIVND (reference sequence). This CDR3 is 17 amino acids long. The trim removed 5 bases at V and 6 bases at J, leaving 10 bases unmatched.

The rearrangement links TRBV9 to TRBJ2-7, with a possible D match to TRBD2 (6 bases). This CDR3 is built from 16 residues. V was trimmed by 4 bases and J by 6 bases, leaving 23 bases between them. In germline, CDR1 is SGDLS, CDR2 YYNGEE. For the CDR3, the DNA is TGTGCCAGCAGCCCGAGTCTAGCGCCTGCCTGGTCCGAGCAGTACTTC. Translation gives CASSPSLAPAWSEQYF.

The J gene is TRBJ2-1, the V gene TRBV10-3; 7 nucleotides line up with TRBD2. The J segment lost 4 bases and the V segment lost 4 bases, leaving 4 bases of the junction unmatched. CDR1 and CDR2 from the germline V gene are ENHRY and SYGVKD. The CDR3 length is 14 residues. The CDR3 region is CAISGGRGYNEQFF. CDR3 bases: TGTGCCATCAGTGGCGGGAGAGGGTACAATGAGCAGTTCTTC.

This rearrangement joins TRBV27 to TRBJ1-2; 10 bases map to TRBD1. After removal of 7 bases from V and 4 bases from J, the junction contained 12 bases not matched to a gene. The CDR3 sequence is 16 residues long. CDR1 and CDR2 (germline): MNHEY, SMNVEV (reference sequence). The DNA for the CDR3 is TGTGCCAGCAACTCGGCCGGGACAGGGGTTATCTATGGCTACACCTTC. Its protein is CASNSAGTGVIYGYTF.

With respect to this clone: The germline gene is not matched at one end of the junction; a read error may be the cause. This chain uses TRBV19 with TRBJ2-1; no firm D call. Germline V gives CDR1 LNHDA, CDR2 SQIVND (reference sequence). CDR3 length: 12 amino acids. For the CDR3, the DNA is TGTGCCAGTAGTGACCCTTACAGTGAGCAGTTCTTC. It yields the protein CASSDPYSEQFF.

The genes are TRBV7-8 and TRBJ2-1, with 8 bases lining up with TRBD2. The V gene's germline CDR1 is SGHVS and CDR2 FQNEAQ. J gave up 0 bases and V 4 bases, and 8 bases lay outside the gene matches. The CDR3 length is 17 residues. For the CDR3, the DNA is TGTGCCAGCAGCTCGACCTTAGCGGGATACTCCTACAATGAGCAGTTCTTC. The encoded protein is CASSSTLAGYSYNEQFF.

This chain uses TRBV9 with TRBJ1-5; D is perhaps TRBD1 (6 bases). The CDR3 has 19 residues. Trimming took off 7 bases at V and 7 bases at J, with 33 bases between the two ends. Germline lookup yields CDR1 SGDLS and CDR2 YYNGEE. The CDR3: CASQGSIIGGEATGQPQHF. CDR3 sequence (DNA): TGTGCCAGCCAGGGATCGATAATCGGGGGCGAGGCTACGGGACAGCCCCAGCATTTT.

This sequence joins TRBV19 and TRBJ2-7, with 14 positions matching TRBD2. This CDR3 has 16 amino acids. V shed 4 bases and J 4 bases; nucleotides not matched to a gene: 6. In germline, CDR1 is LNHDA, CDR2 SQIVND (reference sequence). CDR3 amino acids: CASSRGLAGEVYEQYF. The CDR3 DNA sequence: TGTGCCAGTAGTAGGGGACTAGCGGGAGAGGTTTACGAGCAGTACTTC.

V is TRBV7-9 and J is TRBJ2-4; 7 bases align to TRBD2. CDR3 size: 12 residues. The junction had 1 base not matched to a gene; V was cut back by 10 bases and J by 1 base. Germline V gives CDR1 SEHNR, CDR2 FQNEAQ (reference sequence). This CDR3 is CATGGAKNIQYF. The CDR3, as DNA: TGTGCCACCGGGGGGGCCAAAAACATTCAGTACTTC.

The chain links TRBV7-8 to TRBJ2-5, with D unresolved. CDR1 and CDR2 from the germline V gene are SGHVS and FQNEAQ. Trimming pared 1 base from V and 5 bases from J, leaving 8 bases between. The CDR3 is 13 amino acids. CDR3 region: CASSLDIVETQYF. The CDR3 DNA reads as TGTGCCAGCAGCTTAGACATCGTGGAGACCCAGTACTTC.

The chain recombines TRBV19 with TRBJ1-1, with unresolved D. Germline V gives CDR1 LNHDA, CDR2 SQIVND (reference sequence). Trimming took 5 bases from V and 1 from J, leaving 8 bases between them. This CDR3 has 13 residues. In DNA form, the CDR3 reads TGTGCCAGTAGTTCGTCAGGGAACACTGAAGCTTTCTTT. Its protein product is CASSSSGNTEAFF. The complete variable domain, with remaining parts taken from reference TRBV19 and TRBJ1-1, reads DGGITQSPKYLFRKEGQNVTLSCEQNLNHDAMYWYRQDPGQGLRLIYYSQIVNDFQKGDIAEGYSVSREKKESFPLTVTSAQKNPTAFYLCASSSSGNTEAFFGQGTRLTVV.

This sequence joins TRBV7-8 and TRBJ1-3; D remains ambiguous. Trimming stripped 5 bases from V and 2 bases from J, with 13 bases between. In germline, CDR1 is SGHVS, CDR2 FQNEAQ. CDR3 length equals 15 residues. The CDR3 loop reads CASSQTLVAGNTIYF. In DNA, the CDR3 is TGTGCCAGCAGCCAGACACTAGTGGCTGGAAACACCATATATTTT.

This clone was counted a few times. The chain carries TRBV7-3 and TRBJ2-2; D uncertain. Trimming took off 8 bases at V and 6 bases at J, with 16 bases between the two ends. Looked up from germline, CDR1 is SGHTA and CDR2 is FQGTGA. The CDR3 runs to 14 residues. The CDR3 loop reads CASRIMPWSGELFF. CDR3 bases: TGTGCCAGCCGTATCATGCCCTGGTCCGGGGAGCTGTTTTTT.

The chain carries TRBV28 and TRBJ2-7; 7 bases line up with TRBD2. CDR3 length equals 14 residues. The ends lost 7 bases at V and 5 bases at J; junction bases unmatched: 11. The germline CDR1 and CDR2 sequences are MDHEN and SYDVKM. The DNA for the CDR3 is TGTGCCAGCAAGGTTGGCGGGAGTGCGGACGAGCAGTACTTC. Its protein product is CASKVGGSADEQYF.

The chain couples TRBV6-1 to TRBJ1-3; no clear D. V lost 3 bases and J lost 0, with 3 bases in between. This CDR3 has 13 amino acids. The V gene's germline CDR1 is MNHNS and CDR2 SASEGT. CDR3 sequence: CASSDNSGNTIYF. DNA for the CDR3: TGTGCCAGCAGTGACAACTCTGGAAACACCATATATTTT.

The CDR3 loop reads CASSMALGGLYEQYF. The CDR3 nucleotides are TGTGCCAGTAGTATGGCACTTGGGGGGCTCTACGAGCAGTACTTC. The rearrangement links TRBV19 to TRBJ2-7; the D call may be TRBD1 or TRBD2 (6 bases each). V was shortened by 3 bases and J by 3 bases, with 15 bases between the two germline ends. The CDR3 spans 15 residues. The germline CDR1 and CDR2 sequences are LNHDA and SQIVND (reference sequence).

The gene calls are TRBV5-1 and TRBJ1-6; D might be TRBD1 (5 bases). Germline V lookup: CDR1 SGHRS, CDR2 YFSETQ. The CDR3 is made up of 12 amino acids. V was pared by 3 bases and J by 10 bases, with 8 bases between. The CDR3 is CASSWGESPLHF. CDR3 DNA sequence: TGCGCCAGCAGCTGGGGGGAATCACCCCTCCACTTT.

This clone occurred a few times. The J gene is TRBJ2-7, the V gene TRBV9, with a tentative D call TRBD1 (6 bases). Deletions cut 4 bases from V and 4 bases from J, with 15 bases between. The CDR3 runs 14 residues. Germline CDR1 and CDR2: SGDLS and YYNGEE. The CDR3, as DNA: TGTGCCAGCAGCCCCCGGGTCCAGGGGTACGAGCAGTACTTC. Translation: CASSPRVQGYEQYF.